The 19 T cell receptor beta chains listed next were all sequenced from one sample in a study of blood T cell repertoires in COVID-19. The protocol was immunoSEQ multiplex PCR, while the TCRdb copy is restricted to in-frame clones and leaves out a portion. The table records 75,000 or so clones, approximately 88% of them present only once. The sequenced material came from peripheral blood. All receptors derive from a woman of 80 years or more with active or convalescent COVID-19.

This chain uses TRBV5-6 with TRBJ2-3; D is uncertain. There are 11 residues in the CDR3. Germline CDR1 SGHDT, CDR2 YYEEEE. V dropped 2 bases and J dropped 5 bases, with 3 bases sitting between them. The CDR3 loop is CASSFGDTQYF. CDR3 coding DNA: TGTGCCAGCAGCTTCGGAGATACGCAGTATTTT.

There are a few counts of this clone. Written as DNA, the CDR3 is TGCAGCCATGAGGAGAACACTGAAGCTTTCTTT. Translation: CSHEENTEAFF. The genes are TRBV20-1 and TRBJ1-1; D gene ambiguous. The germline CDR1 and CDR2 sequences are DFQATT and SNEGSKA (reference sequence). The CDR3 extends over 11 amino acids.

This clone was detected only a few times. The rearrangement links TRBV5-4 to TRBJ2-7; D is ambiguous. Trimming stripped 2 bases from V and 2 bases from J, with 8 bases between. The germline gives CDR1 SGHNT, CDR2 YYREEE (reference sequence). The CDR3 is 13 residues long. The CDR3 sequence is CASSFERTYEQYF. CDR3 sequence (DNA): TGTGCCAGCAGCTTCGAGAGAACCTACGAGCAGTACTTC.

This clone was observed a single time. As DNA, the CDR3 is TGTGCCAGCAGTGTACTGGAGCTGAGCGGCTACACCTTC. This translates into CASSVLELSGYTF. The chain uses TRBV2 and TRBJ1-2; D not certain. V dropped 4 bases and J dropped 8 bases, with 14 bases sitting between them. Germline V CDR1 and CDR2: SNHLY, FYNNEI. The CDR3 runs 13 residues.

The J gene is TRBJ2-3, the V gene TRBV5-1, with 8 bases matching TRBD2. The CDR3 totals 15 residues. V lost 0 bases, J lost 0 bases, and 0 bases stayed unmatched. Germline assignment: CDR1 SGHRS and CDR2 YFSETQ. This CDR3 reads CASSLAGGSTDTQYF. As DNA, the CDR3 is TGCGCCAGCAGCTTGGCGGGAGGGAGCACAGATACGCAGTATTTT.

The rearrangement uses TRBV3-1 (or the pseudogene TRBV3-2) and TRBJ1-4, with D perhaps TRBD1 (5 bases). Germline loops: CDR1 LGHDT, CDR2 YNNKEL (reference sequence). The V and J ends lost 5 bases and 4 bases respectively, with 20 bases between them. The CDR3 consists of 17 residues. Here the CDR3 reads CASSNNNLDSFNEKLFF. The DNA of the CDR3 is TGTGCCAGCAGCAACAACAACCTAGACAGCTTTAATGAAAAACTGTTTTTT.

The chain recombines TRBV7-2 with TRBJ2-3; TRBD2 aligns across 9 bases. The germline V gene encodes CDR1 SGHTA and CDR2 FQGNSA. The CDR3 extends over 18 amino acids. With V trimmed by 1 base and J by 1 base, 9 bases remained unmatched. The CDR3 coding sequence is TGTGCCAGCAGCTTAGTGCGGGGGGGTGTCCTAGGCACAGATACGCAGTATTTT. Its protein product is CASSLVRGGVLGTDTQYF. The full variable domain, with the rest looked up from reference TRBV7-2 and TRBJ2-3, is GAGVSQSPSNKVTEKGKDVELRCDPISGHTALYWYRQSLGQGLEFLIYFQGNSAPDKSGLPSDRFSAERTGGSVSTLTIQRTQQEDSAVYLCASSLVRGGVLGTDTQYFGPGTRLTVL.

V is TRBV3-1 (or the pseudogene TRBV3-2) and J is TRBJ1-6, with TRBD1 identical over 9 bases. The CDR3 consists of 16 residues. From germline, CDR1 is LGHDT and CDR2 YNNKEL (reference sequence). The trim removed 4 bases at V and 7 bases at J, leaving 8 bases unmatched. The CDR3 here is CASSLRAGTGNSPLHF. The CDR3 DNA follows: TGTGCCAGCAGCCTCAGAGCCGGGACAGGGAATTCACCCCTCCACTTT.

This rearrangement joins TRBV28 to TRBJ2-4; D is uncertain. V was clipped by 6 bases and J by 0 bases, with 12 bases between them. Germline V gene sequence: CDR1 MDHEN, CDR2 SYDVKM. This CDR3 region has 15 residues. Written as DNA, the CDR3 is TGTGCCAGCAGCCCAGGATACCTAGCCAAAAACATTCAGTACTTC. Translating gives CASSPGYLAKNIQYF.

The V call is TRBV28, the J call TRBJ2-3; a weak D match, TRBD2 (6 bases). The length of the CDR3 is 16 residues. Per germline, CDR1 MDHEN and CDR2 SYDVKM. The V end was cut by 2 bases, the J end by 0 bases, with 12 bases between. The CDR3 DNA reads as TGTGCCAGCAGTTTAGGGGGGATGGCTAGCACAGATACGCAGTATTTT. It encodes CASSLGGMASTDTQYF. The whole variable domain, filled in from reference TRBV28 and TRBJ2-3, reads DVKVTQSSRYLVKRTGEKVFLECVQDMDHENMFWYRQDPGLGLRLIYFSYDVKMKEKGDIPEGYSVSREKKERFSLILESASTNQTSMYLCASSLGGMASTDTQYFGPGTRLTVL.

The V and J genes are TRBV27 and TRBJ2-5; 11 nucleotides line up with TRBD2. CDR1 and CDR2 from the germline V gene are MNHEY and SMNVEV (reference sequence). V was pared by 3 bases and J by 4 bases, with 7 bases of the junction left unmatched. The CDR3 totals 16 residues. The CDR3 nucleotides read TGTGCCAGCAGTTTGGGAACTAGCGGGAGTGGAGAGACCCAGTACTTC. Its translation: CASSLGTSGSGETQYF.

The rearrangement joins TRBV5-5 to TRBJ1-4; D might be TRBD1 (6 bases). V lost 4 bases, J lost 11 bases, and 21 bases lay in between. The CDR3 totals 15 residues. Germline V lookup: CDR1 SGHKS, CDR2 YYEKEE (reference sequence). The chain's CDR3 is CASSNLGQPGSKLFF. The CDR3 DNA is TGTGCCAGCAGCAACCTCGGACAGCCTGGATCTAAACTGTTTTTT.

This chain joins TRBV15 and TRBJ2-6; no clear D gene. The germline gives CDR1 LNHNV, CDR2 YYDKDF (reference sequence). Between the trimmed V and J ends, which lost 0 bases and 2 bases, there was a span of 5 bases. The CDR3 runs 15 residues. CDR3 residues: CATSRDRTGANVLTF. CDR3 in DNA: TGTGCCACCAGCAGAGACAGGACTGGGGCCAACGTCCTGACTTTC.

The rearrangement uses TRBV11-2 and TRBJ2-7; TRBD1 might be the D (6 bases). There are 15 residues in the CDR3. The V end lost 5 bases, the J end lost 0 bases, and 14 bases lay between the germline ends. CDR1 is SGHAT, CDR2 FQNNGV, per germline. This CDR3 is CASSPQGPPSYEQYF. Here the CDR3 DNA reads TGTGCCAGCAGCCCTCAGGGGCCCCCCTCCTACGAGCAGTACTTC.

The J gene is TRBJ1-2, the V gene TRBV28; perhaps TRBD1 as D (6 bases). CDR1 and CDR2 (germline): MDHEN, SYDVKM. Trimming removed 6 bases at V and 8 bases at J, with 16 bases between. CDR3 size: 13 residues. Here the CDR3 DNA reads TGTGCCAGCAGAGGGACATATTTTCAGGGCTACACCTTC. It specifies CASRGTYFQGYTF.

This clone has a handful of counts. The CDR3 DNA follows: TGTGCCATCAGTGCTGGGACAGGGGAGTACGAGCAGTACTTC. It codes for CAISAGTGEYEQYF. The V gene is TRBV10-3, the J gene TRBJ2-7; 10 bases line up with TRBD1. The V and J ends lost 4 bases and 4 bases, in that order; junction bases with no gene match: 4. CDR1 and CDR2 from the germline V gene are ENHRY and SYGVKD. CDR3 length: 14 residues.

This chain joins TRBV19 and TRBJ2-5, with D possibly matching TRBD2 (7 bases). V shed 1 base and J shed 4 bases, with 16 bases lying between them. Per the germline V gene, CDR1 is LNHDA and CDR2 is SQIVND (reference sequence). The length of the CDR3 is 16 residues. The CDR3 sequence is CASSIGRGAGRETQYF. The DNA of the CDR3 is TGTGCCAGTAGTATAGGACGGGGGGCGGGAAGAGAGACCCAGTACTTC. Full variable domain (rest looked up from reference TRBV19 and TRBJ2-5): DGGITQSPKYLFRKEGQNVTLSCEQNLNHDAMYWYRQDPGQGLRLIYYSQIVNDFQKGDIAEGYSVSREKKESFPLTVTSAQKNPTAFYLCASSIGRGAGRETQYFGPGTRLLVL.

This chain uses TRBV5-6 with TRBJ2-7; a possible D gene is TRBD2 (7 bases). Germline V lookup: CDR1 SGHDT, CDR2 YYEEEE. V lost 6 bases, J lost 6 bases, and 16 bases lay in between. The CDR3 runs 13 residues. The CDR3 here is CASIGGPSAEQYF. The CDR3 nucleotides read TGTGCCAGCATCGGGGGGCCTAGCGCCGAGCAGTACTTC. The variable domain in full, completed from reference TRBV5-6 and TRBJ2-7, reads DAGVTQSPTHLIKTRGQQVTLRCSPKSGHDTVSWYQQALGQGPQFIFQYYEEEERQRGNFPDRFSGHQFPNYSSELNVNALLLGDSALYLCASIGGPSAEQYFGPGTRLTVT.

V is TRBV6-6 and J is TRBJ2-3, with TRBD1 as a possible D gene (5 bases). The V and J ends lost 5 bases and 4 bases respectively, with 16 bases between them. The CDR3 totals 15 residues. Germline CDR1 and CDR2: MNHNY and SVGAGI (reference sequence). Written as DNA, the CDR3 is TGTGCCAGCAGTAACAGACAGAATTTCGCAGATACGCAGTATTTT. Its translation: CASSNRQNFADTQYF.